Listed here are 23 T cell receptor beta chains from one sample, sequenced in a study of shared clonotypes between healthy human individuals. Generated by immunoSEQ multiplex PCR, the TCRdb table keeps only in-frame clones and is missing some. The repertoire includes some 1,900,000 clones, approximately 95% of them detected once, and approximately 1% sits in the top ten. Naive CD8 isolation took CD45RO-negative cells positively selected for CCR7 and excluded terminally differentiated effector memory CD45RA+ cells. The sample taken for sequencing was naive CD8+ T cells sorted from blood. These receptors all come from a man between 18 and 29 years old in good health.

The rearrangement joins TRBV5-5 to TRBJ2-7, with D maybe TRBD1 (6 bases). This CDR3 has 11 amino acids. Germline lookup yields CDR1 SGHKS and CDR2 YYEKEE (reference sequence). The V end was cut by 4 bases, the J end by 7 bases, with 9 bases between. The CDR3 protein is CASSPDREQYF. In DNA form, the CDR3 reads TGTGCCAGCAGCCCCGACAGGGAGCAGTACTTC. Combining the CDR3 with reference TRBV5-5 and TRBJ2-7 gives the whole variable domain DAGVTQSPTHLIKTRGQQVTLRCSPISGHKSVSWYQQVLGQGPQFIFQYYEKEERGRGNFPDRFSARQFPNYSSELNVNALLLGDSALYLCASSPDREQYFGPGTRLTVT.

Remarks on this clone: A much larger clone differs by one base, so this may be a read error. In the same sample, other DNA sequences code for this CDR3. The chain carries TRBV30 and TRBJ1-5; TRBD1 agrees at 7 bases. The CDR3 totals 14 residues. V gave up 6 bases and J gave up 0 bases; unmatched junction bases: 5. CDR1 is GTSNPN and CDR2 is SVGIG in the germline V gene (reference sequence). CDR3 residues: CACGTENSNQPQHF. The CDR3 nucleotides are TGTGCCTGCGGGACAGAGAATAGCAATCAGCCCCAGCATTTT.

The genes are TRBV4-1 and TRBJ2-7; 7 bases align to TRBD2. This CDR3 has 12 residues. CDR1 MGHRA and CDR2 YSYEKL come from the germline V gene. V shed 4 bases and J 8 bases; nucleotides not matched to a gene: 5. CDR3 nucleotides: TGCGCCAGCAGCCCCGGAGCGGGACAGCAGTACTTC. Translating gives CASSPGAGQQYF.

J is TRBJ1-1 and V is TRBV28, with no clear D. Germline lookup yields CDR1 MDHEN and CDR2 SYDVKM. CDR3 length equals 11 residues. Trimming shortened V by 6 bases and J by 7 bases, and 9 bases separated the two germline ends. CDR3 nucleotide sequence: TGTGCCAGCAGCCGCTCGAGTGAAGCTTTCTTT. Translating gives CASSRSSEAFF. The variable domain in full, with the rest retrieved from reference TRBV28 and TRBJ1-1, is DVKVTQSSRYLVKRTGEKVFLECVQDMDHENMFWYRQDPGLGLRLIYFSYDVKMKEKGDIPEGYSVSREKKERFSLILESASTNQTSMYLCASSRSSEAFFGQGTRLTVV.

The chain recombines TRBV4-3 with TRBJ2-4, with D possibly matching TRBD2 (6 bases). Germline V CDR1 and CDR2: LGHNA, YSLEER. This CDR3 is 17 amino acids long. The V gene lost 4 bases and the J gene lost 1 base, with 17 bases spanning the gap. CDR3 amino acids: CASSPGTGSFAKNIQYF. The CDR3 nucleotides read TGCGCCAGCAGCCCGGGAACCGGGAGTTTTGCCAAAAACATTCAGTACTTC.

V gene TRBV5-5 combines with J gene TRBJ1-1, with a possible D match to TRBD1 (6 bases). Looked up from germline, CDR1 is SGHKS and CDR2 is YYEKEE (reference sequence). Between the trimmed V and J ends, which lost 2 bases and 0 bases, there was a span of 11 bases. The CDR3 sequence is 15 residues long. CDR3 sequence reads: CASSFHSGVNTEAFF. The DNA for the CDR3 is TGTGCCAGCAGCTTCCACTCAGGGGTGAACACTGAAGCTTTCTTT.

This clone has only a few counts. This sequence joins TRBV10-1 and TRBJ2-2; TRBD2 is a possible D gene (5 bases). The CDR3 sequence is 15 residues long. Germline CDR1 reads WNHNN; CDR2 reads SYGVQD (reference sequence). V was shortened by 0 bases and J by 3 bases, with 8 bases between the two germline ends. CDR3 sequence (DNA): TGCGCCAGCAGTGAGTCCGAAGCGGACACCGGGGAGCTGTTTTTT. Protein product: CASSESEADTGELFF.

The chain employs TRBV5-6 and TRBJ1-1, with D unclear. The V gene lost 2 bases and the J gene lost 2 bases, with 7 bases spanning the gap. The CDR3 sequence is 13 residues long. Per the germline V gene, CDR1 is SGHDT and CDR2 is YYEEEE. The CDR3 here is CASSFNENTEAFF. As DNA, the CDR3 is TGTGCCAGCAGCTTCAATGAAAACACTGAAGCTTTCTTT.

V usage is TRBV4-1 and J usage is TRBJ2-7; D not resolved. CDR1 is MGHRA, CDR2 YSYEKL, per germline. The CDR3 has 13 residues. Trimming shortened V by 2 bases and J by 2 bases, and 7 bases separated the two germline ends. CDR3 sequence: CASSQLDTYEQYF. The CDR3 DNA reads TGCGCCAGCAGCCAACTAGATACCTACGAGCAGTACTTC.

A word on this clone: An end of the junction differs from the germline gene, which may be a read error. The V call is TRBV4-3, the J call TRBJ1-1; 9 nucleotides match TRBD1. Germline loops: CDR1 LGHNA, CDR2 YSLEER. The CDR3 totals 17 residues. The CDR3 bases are TGCGCCAGCAGCGAAGAAAGGGACAGGGATATGAACACTGAAGCTTTCTTT. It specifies CASSEERDRDMNTEAFF.

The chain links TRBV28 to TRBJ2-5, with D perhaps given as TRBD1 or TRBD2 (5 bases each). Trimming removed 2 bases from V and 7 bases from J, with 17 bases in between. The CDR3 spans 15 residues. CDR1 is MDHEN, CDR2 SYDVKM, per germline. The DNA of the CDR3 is TGTGCCAGCAGTTTAGTGTCCGAGGGGAAGGTGACCCAGTACTTC. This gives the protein CASSLVSEGKVTQYF.

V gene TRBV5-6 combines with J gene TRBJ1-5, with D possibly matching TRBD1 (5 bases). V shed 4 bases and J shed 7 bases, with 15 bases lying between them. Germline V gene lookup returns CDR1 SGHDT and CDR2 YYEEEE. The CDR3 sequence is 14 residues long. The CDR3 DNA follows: TGTGCCAGCAGCCCCTGGGGGGGGACCCAGCCCCAGCATTTT. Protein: CASSPWGGTQPQHF.

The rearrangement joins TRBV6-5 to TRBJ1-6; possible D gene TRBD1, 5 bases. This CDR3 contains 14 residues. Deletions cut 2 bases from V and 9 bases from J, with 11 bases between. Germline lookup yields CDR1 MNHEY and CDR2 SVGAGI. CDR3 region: CASSYAGDGSPLHF. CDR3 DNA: TGTGCCAGCAGTTACGCTGGGGACGGTTCACCCCTCCACTTT.

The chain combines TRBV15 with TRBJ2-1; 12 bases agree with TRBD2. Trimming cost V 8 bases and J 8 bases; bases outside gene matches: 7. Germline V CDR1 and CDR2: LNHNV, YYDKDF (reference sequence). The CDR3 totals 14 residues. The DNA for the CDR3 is TGTGCCACCCTAGCGGGGGGGAGAGGGGATGAGCAGTTCTTC. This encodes CATLAGGRGDEQFF.

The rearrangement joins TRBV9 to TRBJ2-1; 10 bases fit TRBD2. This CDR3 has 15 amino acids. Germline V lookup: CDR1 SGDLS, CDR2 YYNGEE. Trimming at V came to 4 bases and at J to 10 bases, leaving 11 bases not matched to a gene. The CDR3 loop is CASSPPLAGVGEQFF. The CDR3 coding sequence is TGTGCCAGCAGCCCGCCTCTAGCGGGAGTGGGAGAGCAGTTCTTC. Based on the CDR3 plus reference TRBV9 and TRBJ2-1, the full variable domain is DSGVTQTPKHLITATGQRVTLRCSPRSGDLSVYWYQQSLDQGLQFLIQYYNGEERAKGNILERFSAQQFPDLHSELNLSSLELGDSALYFCASSPPLAGVGEQFFGPGTRLTVL.

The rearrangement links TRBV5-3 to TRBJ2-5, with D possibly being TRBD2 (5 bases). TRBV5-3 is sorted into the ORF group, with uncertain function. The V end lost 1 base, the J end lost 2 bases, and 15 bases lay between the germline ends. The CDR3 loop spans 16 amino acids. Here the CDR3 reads CARSLRWVKRQETQYF. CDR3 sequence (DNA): TGTGCCAGAAGCTTGAGGTGGGTGAAGCGGCAAGAGACCCAGTACTTC.

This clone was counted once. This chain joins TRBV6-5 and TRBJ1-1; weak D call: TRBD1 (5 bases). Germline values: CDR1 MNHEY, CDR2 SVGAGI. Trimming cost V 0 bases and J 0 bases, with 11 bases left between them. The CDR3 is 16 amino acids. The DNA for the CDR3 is TGTGCCAGCAGTTACTCGATGGAGGGACTGAACACTGAAGCTTTCTTT. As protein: CASSYSMEGLNTEAFF.

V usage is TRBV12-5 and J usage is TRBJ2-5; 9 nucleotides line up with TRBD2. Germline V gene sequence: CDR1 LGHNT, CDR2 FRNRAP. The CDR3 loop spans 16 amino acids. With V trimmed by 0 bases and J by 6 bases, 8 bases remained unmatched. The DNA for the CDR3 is TGTGCTAGTGGTTTGGTGGGTAGCGGGAGTCCGCAGACCCAGTACTTC. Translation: CASGLVGSGSPQTQYF.

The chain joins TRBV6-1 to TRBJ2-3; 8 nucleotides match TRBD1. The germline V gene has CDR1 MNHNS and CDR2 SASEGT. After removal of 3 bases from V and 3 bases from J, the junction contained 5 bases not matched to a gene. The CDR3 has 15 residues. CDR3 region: CASSDGQGITDTQYF. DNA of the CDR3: TGTGCCAGCAGTGATGGACAGGGTATAACAGATACGCAGTATTTT.

CDR3 loop: CASSTGRSNIYEQYF. The CDR3 DNA reads as TGTGCCAGCAGCACCGGACGCAGCAACATCTACGAGCAGTACTTC. The gene calls are TRBV5-6 and TRBJ2-7, with no clear D. V was trimmed by 4 bases and J by 3 bases, leaving 17 bases between them. CDR3 length: 15 residues. Germline values: CDR1 SGHDT, CDR2 YYEEEE.

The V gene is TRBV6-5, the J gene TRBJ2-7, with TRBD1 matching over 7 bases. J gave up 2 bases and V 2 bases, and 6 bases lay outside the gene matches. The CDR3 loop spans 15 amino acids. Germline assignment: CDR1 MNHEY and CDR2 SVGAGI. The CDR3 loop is CASSYRGPTPYEQYF. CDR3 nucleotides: TGTGCCAGCAGTTACAGGGGGCCAACTCCCTACGAGCAGTACTTC.

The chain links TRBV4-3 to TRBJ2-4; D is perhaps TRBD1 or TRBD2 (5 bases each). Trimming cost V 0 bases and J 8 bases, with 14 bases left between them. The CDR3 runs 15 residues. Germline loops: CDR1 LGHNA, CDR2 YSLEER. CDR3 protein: CASSQEGLGGDIQYF. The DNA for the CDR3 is TGCGCCAGCAGCCAAGAGGGGCTCGGAGGCGACATTCAGTACTTC.

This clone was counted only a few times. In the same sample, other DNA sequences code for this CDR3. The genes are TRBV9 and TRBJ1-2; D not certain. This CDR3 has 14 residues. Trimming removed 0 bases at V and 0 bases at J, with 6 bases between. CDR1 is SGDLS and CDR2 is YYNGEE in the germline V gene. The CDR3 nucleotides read TGTGCCAGCAGCGTAGGGGGATCTAACTATGGCTACACCTTC. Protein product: CASSVGGSNYGYTF.